Listed here are 26 T cell receptor beta chains from one sample, sequenced in a study of T cell responses to AZD1222 COVID-19 vaccine (dated by TCRdb to the early 2020s). The intended sense of this specimen's time point label: baseline before first vaccination. Libraries were made using the immunoSEQ multiplex PCR assay. TCRdb retrieved this table from immuneACCESS and kept in-frame rearrangements only. Not all clones are present; in checked studies, unresolved V genes account for under half, and no reason is known for the remainder. Counted in this sample were 70,000 to 95,000 clones; 90% of them appeared once. 3.5% to 5% of the sample goes to the ten largest clones. The source was peripheral blood, collected on day 0 of AZD1222 vaccination. These receptor sequences come from an adult in good health.

This chain connects TRBV11-2 to TRBJ2-3; 9 bases align to TRBD2. The germline gives CDR1 SGHAT, CDR2 FQNNGV. CDR3 length: 14 residues. With 4 bases clipped from V and 6 bases from J, the junction kept 5 bases outside the gene matches. The CDR3 sequence is CASSYGTSPDTQYF. CDR3 in DNA: TGTGCCAGCAGCTACGGGACTAGCCCGGATACGCAGTATTTT.

This clone is a singleton in its sample. The chain links TRBV2 to TRBJ2-5; the D gene is possibly TRBD2 (6 bases). Germline CDR1 SNHLY, CDR2 FYNNEI. CDR3 length: 14 amino acids. Trimming pared 8 bases from V and 1 base from J, leaving 14 bases between. This CDR3 reads CASDLSGFQETQYF. The CDR3, as DNA: TGTGCCAGCGACCTAAGCGGGTTCCAAGAGACCCAGTACTTC.

This chain uses TRBV2 with TRBJ1-6; D may be TRBD1 (6 bases). The germline CDR1 and CDR2 sequences are SNHLY and FYNNEI. The CDR3 spans 15 residues. Between the trimmed V and J ends, which lost 7 bases and 10 bases, there was a span of 20 bases. The CDR3 DNA reads TGTGCCAGCACCCCAGTAGGGGGGCGAGGCTCACCCCTCCACTTT. Its protein is CASTPVGGRGSPLHF.

V gene TRBV9 combines with J gene TRBJ1-5; 7 nucleotides match TRBD1. After removal of 3 bases from V and 4 bases from J, the junction contained 1 base not matched to a gene. The CDR3 totals 13 residues. CDR1 and CDR2 (germline): SGDLS, YYNGEE. The CDR3 protein is CASSGTGNQPQHF. The CDR3 DNA reads TGTGCCAGCAGCGGGACAGGTAATCAGCCCCAGCATTTT.

The rearrangement links TRBV4-1 to TRBJ2-3; D unresolved. The CDR3 runs to 15 residues. Germline V CDR1 and CDR2: MGHRA, YSYEKL. V was pared by 0 bases and J by 6 bases, with 13 bases between. The CDR3 protein is CASSQDSSQIDTQYF. Here the CDR3 DNA reads TGCGCCAGCAGCCAAGACTCTTCACAGATCGATACGCAGTATTTT.

In its sample, this clone was seen once. The V and J genes are TRBV19 and TRBJ1-3; D remains ambiguous. The CDR3 has 13 amino acids. Germline V CDR1 and CDR2: LNHDA, SQIVND (reference sequence). V was trimmed by 8 bases and J by 0 bases, leaving 8 bases between them. The CDR3 nucleotides read TGTGCCAGTGGGTTAAGCTCTGGAAACACCATATATTTT. Its translation is CASGLSSGNTIYF.

V usage is TRBV4-3 and J usage is TRBJ2-1; no definite D call. Germline V CDR1 and CDR2: LGHNA, YSLEER. The CDR3 consists of 18 residues. V lost 4 bases, J lost 0 bases, and 19 bases lay in between. CDR3 loop: CASSLGFGRTSSYNEQFF. The CDR3 DNA is TGCGCCAGCAGCCTAGGCTTTGGACGAACCAGCTCCTACAATGAGCAGTTCTTC.

This rearrangement joins TRBV7-3 to TRBJ1-1, with D maybe TRBD1 (6 bases). The germline V gene encodes CDR1 SGHTA and CDR2 FQGTGA. V lost 6 bases to trimming and J lost 4 bases, with 21 bases between them. The CDR3 sequence is 16 residues long. CDR3 nucleotide sequence: TGTGCCAGCAGTCAGCAACCTCAGGGGTTCGGCACTGAAGCTTTCTTT. Its protein is CASSQQPQGFGTEAFF. Using reference TRBV7-3 and TRBJ1-1 for the parts outside the CDR3, the full variable domain is GAGVSQTPSNKVTEKGKYVELRCDPISGHTALYWYRQSLGQGPEFLIYFQGTGAADDSGLPNDRFFAVRPEGSVSTLKIQRTERGDSAVYLCASSQQPQGFGTEAFFGQGTRLTVV.

This chain uses TRBV5-5 with TRBJ2-4, with D possibly being TRBD2 (5 bases). CDR1 and CDR2 (germline): SGHKS, YYEKEE (reference sequence). CDR3 size: 15 residues. The V and J ends lost 4 bases and 3 bases respectively, with 14 bases between them. CDR3 nucleotide sequence: TGTGCCAGCAGCCCGGAGAGGGTGTTCAAAAACATTCAGTACTTC. It specifies CASSPERVFKNIQYF.

The rearrangement uses TRBV5-6 and TRBJ2-7; D might be TRBD1 or TRBD2, each matching 6 bases. The CDR3 is 15 residues long. V was pared by 4 bases and J by 6 bases, with 20 bases between. Per germline, CDR1 SGHDT and CDR2 YYEEEE. CDR3 amino acids: CASSRWRGNEIEQYF. The CDR3 bases are TGTGCCAGCAGCCGCTGGAGGGGGAACGAGATCGAGCAGTACTTC.

This chain links TRBV5-1 with TRBJ2-2, with 8 bases identical to TRBD1. Germline CDR1 reads SGHRS; CDR2 reads YFSETQ. This CDR3 region has 15 residues. J was trimmed by 5 bases and V by 7 bases; bases with no gene match: 10. Here the CDR3 reads CASSPDRVATGELFF. CDR3 sequence (DNA): TGCGCCAGCTCGCCGGACAGGGTAGCAACCGGGGAGCTGTTTTTT.

The chain employs TRBV11-2 and TRBJ1-5, with D possibly TRBD1 on 6 matching bases. CDR1 and CDR2 from the germline V gene are SGHAT and FQNNGV. V lost 1 base and J 4 bases, leaving 11 bases between the germline ends. CDR3 size: 15 residues. This CDR3 is CASSLGSQGNQPQHF. In DNA form, the CDR3 reads TGTGCCAGCAGCTTAGGCTCCCAGGGGAATCAGCCCCAGCATTTT.

CDR3 amino acids: CASSQPGQVGYTF. In DNA, the CDR3 is TGTGCCAGCAGCCAACCCGGACAGGTTGGCTACACCTTC. The chain carries TRBV3-1 (or the pseudogene TRBV3-2) and TRBJ1-2; 7 bases are shared with TRBD1. Germline loops: CDR1 LGHDT, CDR2 YNNKEL (reference sequence). Trimming cost V 2 bases and J 7 bases; bases outside gene matches: 4. The CDR3 runs to 13 residues.

This clone was observed a handful of times. The rearrangement links TRBV29-1 to TRBJ2-7; tentatively, D is TRBD2 (6 bases). CDR1 SQVTM and CDR2 ANQGSEA come from the germline V gene. Trimming took 0 bases from V and 4 from J, leaving 10 bases between them. This CDR3 is built from 13 residues. CDR3 residues: CSVEDLGGYEQYF. In DNA, the CDR3 is TGCAGCGTTGAAGATCTTGGAGGGTACGAGCAGTACTTC.

This chain links TRBV7-8 with TRBJ2-5; 7 bases are shared with TRBD1. CDR1 and CDR2 (germline): SGHVS, FQNEAQ. The CDR3 consists of 16 residues. V was clipped by 2 bases and J by 2 bases; unmatched bases: 8. CDR3: CASSLMQGDPQETQYF. The CDR3 DNA reads as TGTGCCAGCAGCTTAATGCAGGGGGATCCACAAGAGACCCAGTACTTC. The entire variable domain, with the rest obtained from reference TRBV7-8 and TRBJ2-5, is as follows: GAGVSQSPRYKVAKRGQDVALRCDPISGHVSLFWYQQALGQGPEFLTYFQNEAQLDKSGLPSDRFFAERPEGSVSTLKIQRTQQEDSAVYLCASSLMQGDPQETQYFGPGTRLLVL.

The rearrangement uses TRBV4-1 and TRBJ1-1; D call uncertain. This CDR3 is 15 amino acids long. V lost 1 base, J lost 0 bases, and 9 bases lay in between. CDR1 and CDR2 (germline): MGHRA, YSYEKL. DNA of the CDR3: TGCGCCAGCAGCCAAGGTCCAAACATGAACACTGAAGCTTTCTTT. Translated: CASSQGPNMNTEAFF.

This clone was seen only a few times. The chain joins TRBV27 to TRBJ2-3; D possibly matches TRBD1 or TRBD2 (5 bases each). Per the germline V gene, CDR1 is MNHEY and CDR2 is SMNVEV (reference sequence). This CDR3 comprises 16 residues. V was trimmed by 5 bases and J by 4 bases, leaving 19 bases between them. The CDR3 reads CASSIPGRGVADTQYF. In DNA, the CDR3 is TGTGCCAGCAGTATACCGGGACGAGGGGTCGCAGATACGCAGTATTTT.

This chain joins TRBV5-1 and TRBJ2-7, with TRBD1 identical over 9 bases. The CDR3 spans 16 residues. Germline V CDR1 and CDR2: SGHRS, YFSETQ. V lost 2 bases and J lost 4; bases outside the gene matches: 10. CDR3 sequence reads: CASSLVPTGGSYEQYF. The CDR3 DNA follows: TGCGCCAGCAGCTTAGTCCCGACAGGGGGGTCTTACGAGCAGTACTTC.

V usage is TRBV19 and J usage is TRBJ2-1; 9 bases map to TRBD2. The CDR3 consists of 16 residues. Trimming at V came to 6 bases and at J to 7 bases, leaving 13 bases not matched to a gene. Germline V gene lookup returns CDR1 LNHDA and CDR2 SQIVND (reference sequence). The DNA for the CDR3 is TGTGCCAGTAGAGGGTGGTTCGGCGGGGGGGAGAATGAGCAGTTCTTC. Residues: CASRGWFGGGENEQFF.

The CDR3 region is CASSRAGTEAFF. Written as DNA, the CDR3 is TGTGCCAGCAGCCGAGCAGGGACTGAAGCTTTCTTT. The chain couples TRBV12-3 or TRBV12-4 to TRBJ1-1; D may be TRBD1 (5 bases). The germline V and J ends were trimmed by 6 bases and 5 bases, with 10 bases remaining between them. The length of the CDR3 is 12 residues.

This chain links TRBV2 with TRBJ1-4, with TRBD1 matching over 8 bases. The CDR3 is 14 amino acids. After removal of 7 bases from V and 7 bases from J, the junction contained 8 bases not matched to a gene. Germline lookup yields CDR1 SNHLY and CDR2 FYNNEI. This chain's CDR3 is CASIPDRGGEKLFF. The DNA of the CDR3 is TGTGCCAGCATCCCTGACAGGGGAGGTGAAAAACTGTTTTTT.

CDR3 sequence reads: CASSLRSGATGELFF. Here the CDR3 DNA reads TGTGCCAGCAGCTTGCGAAGCGGGGCTACCGGGGAGCTGTTTTTT. This chain connects TRBV11-3 to TRBJ2-2, with 7 bases fitting TRBD2. Unmatched junction bases numbered 6, after V lost 3 bases and J lost 5 bases. Germline assignment: CDR1 SGHNT and CDR2 YENEEA. The CDR3 runs 15 residues.

The gene calls are TRBV12-3 or TRBV12-4 and TRBJ1-5, with unresolved D. CDR3 length: 12 amino acids. The V gene lost 5 bases and the J gene lost 7 bases, with 9 bases spanning the gap. CDR3 coding DNA: TGTGCCAGCAGTCAGAACTTGCAGCCCCAGCATTTT. This translates into CASSQNLQPQHF.

As DNA, the CDR3 is TGTGCCAGCAGCTTCTCTGGGGGACAAACCTACGAGCAGTACTTC. Its translation: CASSFSGGQTYEQYF. The chain links TRBV11-2 to TRBJ2-7; possible D gene TRBD1, 6 bases. CDR1 SGHAT and CDR2 FQNNGV come from the germline V gene. Trimming took 3 bases from V and 2 from J, leaving 14 bases between them. This CDR3 is 15 amino acids long.

This chain joins TRBV9 and TRBJ2-7; 9 bases map to TRBD1. Germline CDR1 is SGDLS and CDR2 is YYNGEE. The J segment lost 2 bases and the V segment lost 0 bases, leaving 3 bases of the junction unmatched. This CDR3 comprises 15 residues. CDR3 loop: CASSVGGTGTYEQYF. CDR3 DNA sequence: TGTGCCAGCAGCGTAGGCGGGACAGGGACCTACGAGCAGTACTTC.

This chain links TRBV9 with TRBJ2-3; 9 nucleotides align to TRBD1. CDR3 size: 15 residues. The germline CDR1 and CDR2 sequences are SGDLS and YYNGEE. V lost 8 bases and J lost 3; bases outside the gene matches: 10. The CDR3 loop is CASGPRDRVTDTQYF. The CDR3 DNA reads TGTGCCAGTGGCCCCCGGGACAGGGTGACAGATACGCAGTATTTT.